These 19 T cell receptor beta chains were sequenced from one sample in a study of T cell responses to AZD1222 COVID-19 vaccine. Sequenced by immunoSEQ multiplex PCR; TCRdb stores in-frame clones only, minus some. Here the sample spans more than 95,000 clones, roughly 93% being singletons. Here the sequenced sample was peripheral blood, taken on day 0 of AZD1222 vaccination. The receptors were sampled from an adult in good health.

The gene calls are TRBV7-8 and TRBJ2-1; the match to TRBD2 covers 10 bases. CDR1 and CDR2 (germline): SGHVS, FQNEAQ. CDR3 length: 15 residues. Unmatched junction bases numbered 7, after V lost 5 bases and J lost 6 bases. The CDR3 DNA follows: TGTGCCAGCAGCCGAGGACTAGCGGAAAGCAATGAGCAGTTCTTC. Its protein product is CASSRGLAESNEQFF.

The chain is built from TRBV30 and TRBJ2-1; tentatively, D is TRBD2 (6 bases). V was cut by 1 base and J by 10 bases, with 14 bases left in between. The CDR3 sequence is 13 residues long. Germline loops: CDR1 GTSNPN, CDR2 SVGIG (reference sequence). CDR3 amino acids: CAWSDGGNSEQFF. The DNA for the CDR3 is TGTGCCTGGAGTGACGGCGGGAATAGCGAGCAGTTCTTC.

The CDR3 coding sequence is TGTGCCAGCAGTTCCCCCCTGCTAGCGGGAGGGCCAAGTTTCCCAGATACGCAGTATTTT. This translates into CASSSPLLAGGPSFPDTQYF. This rearrangement joins TRBV6-2 or TRBV6-3 to TRBJ2-3; 12 nucleotides match TRBD2. Germline values: CDR1 MNHEY, CDR2 SVGEGT. CDR3 length: 20 residues. V trimming: 4 bases; J trimming: 4 bases; junction bases outside the gene matches: 18.

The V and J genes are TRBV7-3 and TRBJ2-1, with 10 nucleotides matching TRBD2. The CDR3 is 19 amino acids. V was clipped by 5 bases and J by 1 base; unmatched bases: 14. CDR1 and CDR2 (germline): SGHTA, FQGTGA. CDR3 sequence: CASSPGIGSGRGSYNEQFF. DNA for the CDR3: TGTGCCAGCAGCCCGGGAATTGGGAGCGGGAGGGGGTCCTACAATGAGCAGTTCTTC.

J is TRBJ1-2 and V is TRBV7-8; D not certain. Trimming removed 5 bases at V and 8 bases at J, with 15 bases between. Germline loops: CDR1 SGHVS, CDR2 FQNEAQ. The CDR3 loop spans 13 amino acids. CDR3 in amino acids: CASSALGSKGYTF. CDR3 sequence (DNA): TGTGCCAGCAGCGCCCTCGGATCGAAAGGCTACACCTTC.

CDR3 nucleotides: TGTGCCAGCAGCCAACTGGTCACCGAGAATGAGCAGTTCTTC. It translates to CASSQLVTENEQFF. This chain links TRBV3-1 (or the pseudogene TRBV3-2) with TRBJ2-1; D gene ambiguous. The CDR3 is 14 amino acids. The germline V gene has CDR1 LGHDT and CDR2 YNNKEL (reference sequence). The V end was cut by 2 bases, the J end by 7 bases, with 12 bases between.

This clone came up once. The CDR3 reads CASSSNLRQEQYF. For the CDR3, the DNA is TGTGCCAGCAGTTCAAACCTCCGACAAGAGCAGTACTTC. The J gene is TRBJ2-7, the V gene TRBV27; D remains unclear. The CDR3 covers 13 residues. Deletions cut 4 bases from V and 7 bases from J, with 14 bases between. CDR1 MNHEY and CDR2 SMNVEV come from the germline V gene (reference sequence).

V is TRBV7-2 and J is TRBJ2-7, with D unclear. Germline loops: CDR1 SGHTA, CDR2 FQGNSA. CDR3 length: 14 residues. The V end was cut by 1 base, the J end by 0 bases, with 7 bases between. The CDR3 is CASSLGRSSYEQYF. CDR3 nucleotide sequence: TGTGCCAGCAGCTTAGGTCGGAGCTCCTACGAGCAGTACTTC. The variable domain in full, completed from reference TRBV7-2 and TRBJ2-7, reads GAGVSQSPSNKVTEKGKDVELRCDPISGHTALYWYRQSLGQGLEFLIYFQGNSAPDKSGLPSDRFSAERTGGSVSTLTIQRTQQEDSAVYLCASSLGRSSYEQYFGPGTRLTVT.

CDR3 region: CASSATPNEKLFF. CDR3 nucleotide sequence: TGTGCCAGCAGCGCGACACCTAATGAAAAACTGTTTTTT. This chain connects TRBV9 to TRBJ1-4; D gene uncertain. Germline values: CDR1 SGDLS, CDR2 YYNGEE. The CDR3 has 13 residues. V was trimmed by 3 bases and J by 3 bases, leaving 6 bases between them.

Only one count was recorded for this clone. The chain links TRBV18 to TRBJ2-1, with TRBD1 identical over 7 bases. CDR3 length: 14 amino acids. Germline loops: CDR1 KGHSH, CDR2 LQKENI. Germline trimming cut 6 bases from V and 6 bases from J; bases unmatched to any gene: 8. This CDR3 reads CASSTTQGVNEQFF. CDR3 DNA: TGTGCCAGCTCTACCACGCAGGGGGTCAATGAGCAGTTCTTC.

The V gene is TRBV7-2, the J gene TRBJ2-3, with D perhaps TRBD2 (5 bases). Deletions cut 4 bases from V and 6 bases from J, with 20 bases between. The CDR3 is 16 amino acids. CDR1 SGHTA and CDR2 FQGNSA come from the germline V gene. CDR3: CASSSRGFLEADTQYF. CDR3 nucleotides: TGTGCCAGCAGCTCCAGAGGGTTTTTGGAGGCGGATACGCAGTATTTT.

CDR3 protein: CASSLEVDTQYF. The DNA for the CDR3 is TGTGCCAGCAGCTTGGAGGTTGATACGCAGTATTTT. The chain links TRBV5-5 to TRBJ2-3; D not certain. CDR3 length equals 12 residues. Germline V gene sequence: CDR1 SGHKS, CDR2 YYEKEE (reference sequence). V gave up 0 bases and J gave up 6 bases, with 5 bases separating them.

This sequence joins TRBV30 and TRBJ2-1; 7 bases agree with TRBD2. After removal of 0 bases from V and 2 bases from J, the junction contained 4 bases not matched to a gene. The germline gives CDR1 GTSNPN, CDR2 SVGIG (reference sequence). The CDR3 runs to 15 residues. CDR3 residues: CAWSVGRGTYNEQFF. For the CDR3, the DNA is TGTGCCTGGAGTGTTGGGCGGGGGACCTACAATGAGCAGTTCTTC.

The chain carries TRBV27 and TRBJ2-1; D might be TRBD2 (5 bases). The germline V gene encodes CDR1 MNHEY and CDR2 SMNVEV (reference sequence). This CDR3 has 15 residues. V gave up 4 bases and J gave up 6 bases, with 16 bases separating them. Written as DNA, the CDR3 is TGTGCCAGCAGTTCTCTAGCAGTCTTCAGCAATGAGCAGTTCTTC. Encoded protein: CASSSLAVFSNEQFF.

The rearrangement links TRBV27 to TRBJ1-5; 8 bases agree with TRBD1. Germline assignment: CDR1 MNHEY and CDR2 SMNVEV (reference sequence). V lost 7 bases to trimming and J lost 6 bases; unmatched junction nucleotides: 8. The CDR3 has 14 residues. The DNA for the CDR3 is TGTGCCAGCAATCGCACGGACAGGGTTCAGCCCCAGCATTTT. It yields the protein CASNRTDRVQPQHF.

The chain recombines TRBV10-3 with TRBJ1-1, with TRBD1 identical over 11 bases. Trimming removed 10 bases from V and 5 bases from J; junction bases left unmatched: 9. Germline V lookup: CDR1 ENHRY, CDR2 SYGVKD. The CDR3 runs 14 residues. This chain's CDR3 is CATGQGAVGTEAFF. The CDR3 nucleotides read TGTGCCACAGGACAGGGGGCGGTTGGGACTGAAGCTTTCTTT.

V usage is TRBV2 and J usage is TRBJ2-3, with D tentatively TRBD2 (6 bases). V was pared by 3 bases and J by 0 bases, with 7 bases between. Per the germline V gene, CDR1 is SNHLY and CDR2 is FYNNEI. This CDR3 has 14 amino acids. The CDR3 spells CASSELASTDTQYF. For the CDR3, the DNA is TGTGCCAGCAGTGAGCTAGCGAGCACAGATACGCAGTATTTT.

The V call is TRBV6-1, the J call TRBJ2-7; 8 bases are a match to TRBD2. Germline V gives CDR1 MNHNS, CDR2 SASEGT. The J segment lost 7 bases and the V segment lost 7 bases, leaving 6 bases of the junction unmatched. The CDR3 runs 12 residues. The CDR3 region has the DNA TGTGCCAGCAAAAAGGCTAGCGGGGAGCAGTACTTC. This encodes CASKKASGEQYF.

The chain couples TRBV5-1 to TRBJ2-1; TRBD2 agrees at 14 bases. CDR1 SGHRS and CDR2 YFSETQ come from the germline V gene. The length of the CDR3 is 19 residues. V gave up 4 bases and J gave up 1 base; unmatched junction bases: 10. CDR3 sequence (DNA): TGCGCCAGCAGCATAATCCCGGGACTAGCGGGAGCATCCTACAATGAGCAGTTCTTC. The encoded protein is CASSIIPGLAGASYNEQFF.